The clone carrying this T cell receptor beta chain was found many times. Its antigen is not identified. Little can be read into the size of this beta chain, an off-target read in a library designed for alpha chains. The data belong to a study of spatial heterogeneity in lung cancer. Turning to the study itself: Detection consistently yielded more beta chains than alpha chains. Across the raw uncorrected reads, a unique TCR and UMI combination was observed, on average, more than ten times. Whole-study results and caveats: Tracking of tumor mutation counts was seen in expanded intratumoral alpha and beta TCR counts.

One entry per CDR3 protein, called by TCRdb with MiXCR from the 5' RACE reads. The sample records 4,000 or so distinct CDR3 sequences, 6.9% being singletons. This CDR3 contains 15 residues. Trimming at V came to 4 bases and at J to 6 bases, leaving 9 bases not matched to a gene. Germline V CDR1 and CDR2: MNHEY, SVGAGI. The time point here: sample taken at primary tumor resection. TCRs were sequenced from unsorted whole RNA of tumor, nontumor lung or PBMC. The input for sequencing was lung tumor tissue, taken at surgery. This receptor was obtained from a male donor with early-stage non-small cell lung cancer. V usage is TRBV6-5 and J usage is TRBJ1-5; 7 bases map to TRBD1. CDR3 in DNA: TGTGCCAGCAGTTCAGACAGGGTGGAACGTCAGCCCCAGCATTTT. Protein sequence: CASSSDRVERQPQHF.